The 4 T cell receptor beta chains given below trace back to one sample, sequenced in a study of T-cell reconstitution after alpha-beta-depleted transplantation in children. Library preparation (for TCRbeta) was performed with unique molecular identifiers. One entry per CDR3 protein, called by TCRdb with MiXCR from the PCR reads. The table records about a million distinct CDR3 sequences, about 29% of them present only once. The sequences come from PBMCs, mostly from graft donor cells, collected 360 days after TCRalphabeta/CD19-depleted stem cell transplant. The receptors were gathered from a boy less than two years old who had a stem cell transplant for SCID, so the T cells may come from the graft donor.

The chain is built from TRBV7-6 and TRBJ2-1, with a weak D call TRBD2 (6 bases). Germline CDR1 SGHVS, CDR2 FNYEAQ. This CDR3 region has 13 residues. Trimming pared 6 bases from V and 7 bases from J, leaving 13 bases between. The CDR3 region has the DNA TGTGCCAGCAGTTTCTATGGGGGGAATGAGCAGTTCTTC. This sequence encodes CASSFYGGNEQFF.

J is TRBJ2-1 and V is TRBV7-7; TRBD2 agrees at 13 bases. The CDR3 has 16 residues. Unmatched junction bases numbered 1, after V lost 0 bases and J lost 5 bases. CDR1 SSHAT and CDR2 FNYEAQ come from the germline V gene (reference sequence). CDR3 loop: CASSLAGTSGDNEQFF. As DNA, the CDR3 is TGTGCCAGCAGCTTAGCCGGGACTAGCGGGGACAATGAGCAGTTCTTC.

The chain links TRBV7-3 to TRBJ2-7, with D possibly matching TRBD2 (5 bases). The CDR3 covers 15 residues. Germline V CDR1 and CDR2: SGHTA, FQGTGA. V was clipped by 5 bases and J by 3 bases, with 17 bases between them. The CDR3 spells CASSLGRAIGYEQYF. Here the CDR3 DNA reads TGTGCCAGCAGCCTTGGGCGGGCGATAGGCTACGAGCAGTACTTC.

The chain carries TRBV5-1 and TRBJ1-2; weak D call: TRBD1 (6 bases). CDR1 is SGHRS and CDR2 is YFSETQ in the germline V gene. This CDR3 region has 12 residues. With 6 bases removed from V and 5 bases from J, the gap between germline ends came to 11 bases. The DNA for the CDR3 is TGCGCCAGCACCCTGGACAGATATGGCTACACCTTC. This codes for CASTLDRYGYTF.